This T cell receptor (beta chain) is from a study of early T cells in non-severe SARS-CoV-2 infection. Across the whole study: Investigators sequenced bulk RNA drawn from unsorted whole blood, and chains remained unpaired.

This clonotype came up a few times. The antigen is unknown. Notes on the study in general: VDJdb matching, biased toward anti-spike CD8 responses, missed private and CD4 specificities.

Trimming removed 6 bases from V and 0 bases from J; junction bases left unmatched: 14. CDR1 and CDR2 (germline): MNHEY, SVGEGT. CDR3 length: 17 residues. Unique molecular identifiers (one per individual cDNA molecule) were attached. TCRdb redid the calling of the 5' RACE reads with MiXCR, one entry per CDR3 protein. The sample gives some 48,000 distinct CDR3 sequences, around a tenth of which show up once; about 8.3% is in the top ten. The sequencing sample was made of whole blood. This chain links TRBV6-2 or TRBV6-3 with TRBJ2-7; 7 bases align to TRBD2. This clonotype was obtained from an adult who was a healthcare worker with PCR-confirmed SARS-CoV-2 infection or an uninfected control (not recorded which). The CDR3 sequence is CASSLPTLGGSSYEQYF. The CDR3 DNA follows: TGTGCCAGCAGCCTCCCCACCCTGGGCGGGAGCTCCTACGAGCAGTACTTC.